This T cell receptor beta chain comes out of a study of blood T cell repertoires in COVID-19. The ends were cut back, 3 bases at V and 5 bases at J, with 12 bases in the middle. The CDR3 has 15 residues. From germline, CDR1 is KGHDR and CDR2 SFDVKD. Original methodology: Amplified reference gene primers provided the basis for estimating nucleated cell counts. This table comes from immunoSEQ multiplex PCR, and its TCRdb copy is limited to in-frame clones, with some not included. Clonal size and the V and J genes are those of that table, whereas D and trimming came from the DNA. This table has about 220,000 clones, around 88% appearing once.

The sequence derives from a woman in her thirties or forties with acute COVID-19. V and J are TRBV24-1 and TRBJ1-4, with D possibly being TRBD1 (5 bases). Sequencing used PBMCs or T cells enriched from blood (not recorded which). The CDR3 nucleotides are TGTGCCACCAGTGATCCGTCTTCAGGGAATGAAAAACTGTTTTTT. Translating it yields CATSDPSSGNEKLFF.